These 3 T cell receptor beta chains were all obtained from the same sample, sequenced in a study of T cell responses to AZD1222 COVID-19 vaccine. TCRdb keeps only in-frame clones here, not all; method: immunoSEQ multiplex PCR. The profile shows about 69,000 clones, around four fifths of them singletons. The material sequenced was peripheral blood, taken 28 days after the second AZD1222 dose. The origin of the receptors is an adult who received the AZD1222 COVID-19 vaccine.

V is TRBV7-9 and J is TRBJ2-5; maybe TRBD1 (6 bases). Trimming stripped 3 bases from V and 1 base from J, with 6 bases between. The germline CDR1 and CDR2 sequences are SEHNR and FQNEAQ (reference sequence). The CDR3 is 13 amino acids. Written as DNA, the CDR3 is TGTGCCAGCAGCTTGGACAGCCAAGAGACCCAGTACTTC. Its translation: CASSLDSQETQYF.

The V and J genes are TRBV5-1 and TRBJ1-1, with a weak D call TRBD1 (5 bases). V lost 1 base, J lost 5 bases, and 12 bases lay in between. The CDR3 is 14 amino acids. Germline V gene lookup returns CDR1 SGHRS and CDR2 YFSETQ. CDR3 sequence reads: CASSLTGLSTEAFF. CDR3 nucleotides: TGCGCCAGCAGCTTGACAGGTTTAAGTACTGAAGCTTTCTTT. Full variable domain (outside the CDR3, taken from reference TRBV5-1 and TRBJ1-1): KAGVTQTPRYLIKTRGQQVTLSCSPISGHRSVSWYQQTPGQGLQFLFEYFSETQRNKGNFPGRFSGRQFSNSRSEMNVSTLELGDSALYLCASSLTGLSTEAFFGQGTRLTVV.

The chain combines TRBV15 with TRBJ1-2; D is uncertain. This CDR3 is 12 amino acids long. Germline V gives CDR1 LNHNV, CDR2 YYDKDF (reference sequence). Deletions cut 8 bases from V and 0 bases from J, with 7 bases between. CDR3 protein: CATGEPNYGYTF. CDR3 DNA: TGTGCCACCGGTGAGCCTAACTATGGCTACACCTTC.